These T cell receptor beta chains were read from a single sample in a study of cytomegalovirus exposure and HLA in healthy donors. TCRdb's table, derived via immunoSEQ multiplex PCR, lists solely in-frame clones and lacks some. The table records some 140,000 clones, 79% of them present only once. Sequencing was done on a sample of PBMCs. The receptors stem from a female donor in good health and CMV-seronegative. CDR3s include the opening cysteine and the closing phenylalanine or tryptophan. The order of the fields is J gene, clone size, V gene, D gene, CDR3 DNA, CDR3 protein. D genes are given only for firm matches. Only some rows state a clone size, as once, few, many or a class for expanded clones.

J gene: TRBJ1-1
clone size: few
V gene: TRBV30
D gene: NA
CDR3 DNA: TGTGCCTGGAGTGGGCGGCCCATGAACACTGAAGCTTTCTTT
CDR3 protein: CAWSGRPMNTEAFF

J gene: TRBJ2-5
clone size: NA
V gene: TRBV27
D gene: NA
CDR3 DNA: TGTGCCAGCAGTCCACAGGGTGCCCAAGAGACCCAGTACTTC
CDR3 protein: CASSPQGAQETQYF

J gene: TRBJ1-1
clone size: few
V gene: TRBV20-1
D gene: TRBD1
CDR3 DNA: TGCAGTGCTGTTGACAGGGGTTCGGCTTTCTTT
CDR3 protein: CSAVDRGSAFF

J gene: TRBJ2-7
clone size: NA
V gene: TRBV7-6
D gene: TRBD1
CDR3 DNA: TGTGCCAGCAGCTTAGAGCCGGGACAGGGGGTTACCTACGAGCAGTACTTC
CDR3 protein: CASSLEPGQGVTYEQYF

J gene: TRBJ1-6
clone size: NA
V gene: TRBV4-1
D gene: TRBD1
CDR3 DNA: TGCGCCAGCAGCCAAGGAGGGGGTGGACAGGGTGGCTCCTATAATTCACCCCTCCACTTT
CDR3 protein: CASSQGGGGQGGSYNSPLHF

J gene: TRBJ2-6
clone size: NA
V gene: TRBV1
D gene: NA
CDR3 DNA: TGCACCAGCAGCCGTACTAGCGGATTCAACGTCCTGACTTTC
CDR3 protein: CTSSRTSGFNVLTF

J gene: TRBJ2-7
clone size: NA
V gene: TRBV28
D gene: NA
CDR3 DNA: TGTGCCAGCAGCCCCTCTAGCTCCTACGAGCAGTACTTC
CDR3 protein: CASSPSSSYEQYF

J gene: TRBJ1-5
clone size: few
V gene: TRBV5-1
D gene: NA
CDR3 DNA: TGCGCCAGCAGCTTCAATAGCAATCAGCCCCAGCATTTT
CDR3 protein: CASSFNSNQPQHF

J gene: TRBJ2-3
clone size: NA
V gene: TRBV2
D gene: TRBD1
CDR3 DNA: TGTGCCAGCAGTGGGACAGGGGGCTTAGATACGCAGTATTTT
CDR3 protein: CASSGTGGLDTQYF

J gene: TRBJ2-4
clone size: NA
V gene: TRBV10-3
D gene: NA
CDR3 DNA: TGTGCCATCAGGGACAGCCTAGCCAAAAACATTCAGTACTTC
CDR3 protein: CAIRDSLAKNIQYF

J gene: TRBJ1-5
clone size: NA
V gene: TRBV9
D gene: TRBD1
CDR3 DNA: TGTGCCAGCAGCCGGACAGGTAGCAATCAGCCCCAGCATTTT
CDR3 protein: CASSRTGSNQPQHF

J gene: TRBJ1-1
clone size: once
V gene: TRBV2
D gene: NA
CDR3 DNA: TGTGCCAGCAGTGAACGCAGGTTTACTGAAGCTTTCTTT
CDR3 protein: CASSERRFTEAFF

J gene: TRBJ1-1
clone size: many
V gene: TRBV30
D gene: TRBD1
CDR3 DNA: TGTGCCTGGATAAGGACAGGTGAAGCTTTCTTT
CDR3 protein: CAWIRTGEAFF

J gene: TRBJ1-3
clone size: once
V gene: TRBV9
D gene: TRBD1
CDR3 DNA: TGTGCCAGCAGCGCCCGCCTCGGACAGGGGCTCTCTGGAAACACCATATATTTT
CDR3 protein: CASSARLGQGLSGNTIYF

J gene: TRBJ2-5
clone size: NA
V gene: TRBV5-1
D gene: NA
CDR3 DNA: TGCGCCAGCAGCTTGACGGCGACAGAAGAGACCCAGTACTTC
CDR3 protein: CASSLTATEETQYF

J gene: TRBJ2-7
clone size: once
V gene: TRBV4-1
D gene: NA
CDR3 DNA: TGCGCCAGCAGCCAAGCTGGAGTCAGTGTCTACGAGCAGTACTTC
CDR3 protein: CASSQAGVSVYEQYF

J gene: TRBJ2-7
clone size: NA
V gene: TRBV5-6
D gene: NA
CDR3 DNA: TGTGCCAGCAGCTTGAGTTACGGTGAAAGTTACGAGCAGTACTTC
CDR3 protein: CASSLSYGESYEQYF

J gene: TRBJ2-1
clone size: NA
V gene: TRBV12-5
D gene: NA
CDR3 DNA: TGTGCTAGTGGTTTCGGGGTAACCTACAATGAGCAGTTCTTC
CDR3 protein: CASGFGVTYNEQFF

J gene: TRBJ2-7
clone size: NA
V gene: TRBV30
D gene: TRBD2
CDR3 DNA: TGTGCCTGGAGACTAGCGGGGGTCTTCGAGCAGTACTTC
CDR3 protein: CAWRLAGVFEQYF

J gene: TRBJ2-1
clone size: NA
V gene: TRBV7-2
D gene: NA
CDR3 DNA: TGTGCCAGCAGCGGTCTAGCGCCGTACTCCTACAATGAGCAGTTCTTC
CDR3 protein: CASSGLAPYSYNEQFF

J gene: TRBJ1-2
clone size: NA
V gene: TRBV7-2
D gene: TRBD1
CDR3 DNA: TGTGCCAGCAGCCCCAACAGGGGGAGCCATGGCTACACCTTC
CDR3 protein: CASSPNRGSHGYTF

J gene: TRBJ1-2
clone size: few
V gene: TRBV6-5
D gene: NA
CDR3 DNA: TGTGCCAGCAGCCCGGGGTCGGGCGGCTACACCTTC
CDR3 protein: CASSPGSGGYTF

J gene: TRBJ1-4
clone size: once
V gene: TRBV27
D gene: TRBD1
CDR3 DNA: TGTGCCAGCAGTTCAACAGGGGGTGAAGAAAAACTGTTTTTT
CDR3 protein: CASSSTGGEEKLFF

J gene: TRBJ2-1
clone size: NA
V gene: TRBV5-1
D gene: NA
CDR3 DNA: TGCGCCAGCAGCTTCTCCGGGAGTGCAAAGGAGCAGTTCTTC
CDR3 protein: CASSFSGSAKEQFF

J gene: TRBJ2-4
clone size: NA
V gene: TRBV5-1
D gene: TRBD2
CDR3 DNA: TGCGCCAGCAGCTTGGAGGGCGGGGGATTTGACATTCAGTACTTC
CDR3 protein: CASSLEGGGFDIQYF

J gene: TRBJ1-2
clone size: NA
V gene: TRBV2
D gene: NA
CDR3 DNA: TGTGCCAGCAGTGAGGAGTGGGGCGCGAGTGGCTACACCTTC
CDR3 protein: CASSEEWGASGYTF